The following is a TCR beta chain sequence with its context. Germline V gene lookup returns CDR1 LNHDA and CDR2 SQIVND (reference sequence). The V gene lost 3 bases and the J gene lost 4 bases, with 13 bases spanning the gap. CDR3 length: 15 residues. This record comes from a study of cytomegalovirus exposure and HLA in healthy donors. About the research overall: In an early release, HLA-typed donors contributed some 82 million unique TCR sequences.

Both 60 Vbeta primers and 13 Jbeta primers went into the PCR. The table came from immunoSEQ multiplex PCR; TCRdb's copy has only in-frame clones and leaves some out. The sample lists 100,000 to 150,000 clones, more than 75% occurring once. Material: PBMCs. This sequence was found in a man aged 18 to 35 in good health and CMV-seronegative. The chain is built from TRBV19 and TRBJ1-5; D may be TRBD1 (6 bases). CDR3 region: CASSIVGAPNQPQHF. In DNA form, the CDR3 reads TGTGCCAGTAGTATCGTGGGGGCACCGAATCAGCCCCAGCATTTT.